A single sample is the source of the 26 T cell receptor beta chains below, sequenced in a study of T-cell memory formation after mild COVID-19. TCRdb passed the 5' RACE reads through MiXCR, listing each CDR3 protein once. The sample contains 470,000 or so distinct CDR3 sequences, 15% to 20% of which appear only once. Sequenced sample: PBMCs or a T cell subset sorted from them (not recorded which). The receptors shown here come from an adult woman who had mild COVID-19 (a few samples of this study predate the infection). Cell type and time point are not known.

The chain recombines TRBV24-1 with TRBJ2-1; 10 positions match TRBD1. This CDR3 is built from 16 residues. Germline CDR1 is KGHDR and CDR2 is SFDVKD. With 1 base clipped from V and 7 bases from J, the junction kept 6 bases outside the gene matches. The CDR3 DNA is TGTGCCACCAGTGATTTCCGGGCGGACAGGGGGAATGAGCAGTTCTTC. This translates into CATSDFRADRGNEQFF.

The CDR3 DNA reads TGTGCCAGCAGTTACTCCACCCCCACTAGCGGGAGTTCAGATACGCAGTATTTT. This gives the protein CASSYSTPTSGSSDTQYF. The chain is built from TRBV6-6 and TRBJ2-3, with TRBD2 matching over 11 bases. The CDR3 consists of 18 residues. V gave up 0 bases and J gave up 4 bases; unmatched junction bases: 9. Germline CDR1 reads MNHNY; CDR2 reads SVGAGI (reference sequence).

This clonotype was counted only a few times. This chain uses TRBV12-3 or TRBV12-4 with TRBJ2-7; the D call may be TRBD1 or TRBD2 (6 bases each). This CDR3 has 12 residues. The V end was cut by 5 bases, the J end by 7 bases, with 12 bases between. The DNA of the CDR3 is TGTGCCAGCAGTCCCGGGGGACATGAGCAGTACTTC. Translating gives CASSPGGHEQYF.

V and J are TRBV7-8 and TRBJ2-3; D is tentatively TRBD1 or TRBD2 (5 bases each). The CDR3 is 14 residues long. Germline CDR1 and CDR2: SGHVS and FQNEAQ. V was pared by 1 base and J by 1 base, with 6 bases between. The CDR3 DNA follows: TGTGCCAGCAGCTTAGGGGACGGCACAGATACGCAGTATTTT. This encodes CASSLGDGTDTQYF.

The chain combines TRBV7-9 with TRBJ1-2, with a tentative D call TRBD1 (6 bases). Germline V gives CDR1 SEHNR, CDR2 FQNEAQ (reference sequence). CDR3 length equals 13 residues. The V and J ends lost 3 bases and 9 bases respectively, with 14 bases between them. The CDR3 nucleotides are TGTGCCAGCAGCTTCGGGTCGGGGGGCAGCTACACCTTC. Amino acids: CASSFGSGGSYTF.

This clonotype was observed a handful of times. The chain has TRBV24-1 and TRBJ2-2; D may match TRBD1 or TRBD2 (5 bases each). CDR3 length equals 14 residues. CDR1 and CDR2 from the germline V gene are KGHDR and SFDVKD. V lost 4 bases, J lost 3 bases, and 8 bases lay in between. This chain's CDR3 is CATSEGPDTGELFF. CDR3 in DNA: TGTGCCACCAGTGAGGGACCGGACACCGGGGAGCTGTTTTTT.

This clonotype was counted a few times. V gene TRBV20-1 combines with J gene TRBJ2-7; TRBD2 aligns across 11 bases. The germline V gene encodes CDR1 DFQATT and CDR2 SNEGSKA (reference sequence). Trimming cost V 2 bases and J 6 bases; bases outside gene matches: 6. The CDR3 runs 14 residues. CDR3 nucleotide sequence: TGCAGTGCTAGACACCTCGGGACTAGCGGCGAGCAGTACTTC. Amino acids: CSARHLGTSGEQYF.

This clonotype was observed at least ten times. The chain joins TRBV6-2 or TRBV6-3 to TRBJ2-1; TRBD2 aligns across 10 bases. Germline lookup yields CDR1 MNHEY and CDR2 SVGEGT. The CDR3 totals 23 residues. The V gene end was trimmed by 6 bases and the J gene end by 7 bases; junction bases not matched to a gene: 33. The DNA of the CDR3 is TGTGCCAGCAGCCAACGGGTCCCCGACCCGCTTCGGAGTAAGCGGGAGGGCCCTAATGAGCAGTTCTTC. It specifies CASSQRVPDPLRSKREGPNEQFF.

V is TRBV27 and J is TRBJ2-1; TRBD2 aligns across 11 bases. The CDR3 covers 15 residues. V shed 0 bases, J shed 15 bases, and the junction held 10 bases outside the gene matches. The germline V gene encodes CDR1 MNHEY and CDR2 SMNVEV (reference sequence). CDR3 sequence: CASSLSLLAGGLRFF. In DNA, the CDR3 is TGTGCCAGCAGTTTATCGTTGCTAGCGGGAGGCCTACGGTTCTTC.

V gene TRBV2 combines with J gene TRBJ2-4; 7 bases line up with TRBD1. The ends lost 6 bases at V and 0 bases at J; junction bases unmatched: 5. The CDR3 is 15 amino acids. Germline values: CDR1 SNHLY, CDR2 FYNNEI. In DNA, the CDR3 is TGTGCCAGCAGGCAGACAGGGATAGCCAAAAACATTCAGTACTTC. Translation: CASRQTGIAKNIQYF. The full variable domain, in which reference TRBV2 and TRBJ2-4 provide the parts outside the CDR3, is EPEVTQTPSHQVTQMGQEVILRCVPISNHLYFYWYRQILGQKVEFLVSFYNNEISEKSEIFDDQFSVERPDGSNFTLKIRSTKLEDSAMYFCASRQTGIAKNIQYFGAGTRLSVL.

CDR3 in DNA: TGTGCCACCAGCAGAGGGTCTAATAATTCACCCCTCCACTTT. This gives the protein CATSRGSNNSPLHF. V gene TRBV15 combines with J gene TRBJ1-6; no clear D gene. This CDR3 has 14 amino acids. Trimming removed 1 base at V and 5 bases at J, with 6 bases between. CDR1 LNHNV and CDR2 YYDKDF come from the germline V gene (reference sequence).

The rearrangement joins TRBV30 to TRBJ1-1; 8 bases are a match to TRBD1. The trim removed 5 bases at V and 4 bases at J, leaving 12 bases unmatched. Germline V CDR1 and CDR2: GTSNPN, SVGIG (reference sequence). This CDR3 has 15 residues. The CDR3 nucleotides read TGTGCCTGGGGGGGACAGGCTACTCTATCCACTGAAGCTTTCTTT. It translates to CAWGGQATLSTEAFF.

This clonotype was detected a few times. This sequence joins TRBV20-1 and TRBJ2-1; D ambiguous. This CDR3 comprises 15 residues. The V end was cut by 0 bases, the J end by 0 bases, with 9 bases between. Looked up from germline, CDR1 is DFQATT and CDR2 is SNEGSKA (reference sequence). The CDR3 DNA reads as TGCAGTGCTAGAGACGTGAGGAGCTCCTACAATGAGCAGTTCTTC. Translation gives CSARDVRSSYNEQFF.

The chain joins TRBV7-3 to TRBJ2-3; possibly TRBD1 or TRBD2 for D (5 bases each). The CDR3 is made up of 15 amino acids. From germline, CDR1 is SGHTA and CDR2 FQGTGA. V lost 2 bases to trimming and J lost 4 bases, with 13 bases between them. The CDR3 sequence: CASSLFGTTADTQYF. The CDR3 DNA is TGTGCCAGCAGCTTATTCGGGACGACCGCAGATACGCAGTATTTT.

The chain employs TRBV12-3 or TRBV12-4 and TRBJ2-1, with 16 bases fitting TRBD2. The CDR3 length is 16 residues. V lost 6 bases to trimming and J lost 7 bases; unmatched junction nucleotides: 6. The CDR3 reads CASSGGLAGGRNEQFF. In DNA, the CDR3 is TGTGCCAGCAGCGGGGGACTAGCGGGGGGGCGTAATGAGCAGTTCTTC.

Only a few counts were recorded for this clonotype. The chain links TRBV18 to TRBJ2-7; D perhaps matches TRBD1 (5 bases). CDR1 is KGHSH, CDR2 LQKENI, per germline. The CDR3 length is 14 residues. The ends were cut back, 1 base at V and 7 bases at J, with 14 bases in the middle. Written as DNA, the CDR3 is TGTGCCAGCTCACCACTTGGGGCGCCGGGTGAGCAGTACTTC. Residues: CASSPLGAPGEQYF.

Here the CDR3 DNA reads TGTGCCAGCACGAGACTAGCGGGCAATGAGCAGTTCTTC. Translating it yields CASTRLAGNEQFF. V usage is TRBV2 and J usage is TRBJ2-1; 10 nucleotides align to TRBD2. The CDR3 sequence is 13 residues long. Trimming at V came to 7 bases and at J to 6 bases, leaving 3 bases not matched to a gene. From germline, CDR1 is SNHLY and CDR2 FYNNEI.

The chain carries TRBV5-1 and TRBJ2-1; maybe TRBD2 (6 bases). The V gene's germline CDR1 is SGHRS and CDR2 YFSETQ. V shed 2 bases and J shed 0 bases, with 9 bases lying between them. The CDR3 is made up of 15 amino acids. As DNA, the CDR3 is TGCGCCAGCAGCTTACGGGAGAGCTCCTACAATGAGCAGTTCTTC. This sequence encodes CASSLRESSYNEQFF. The whole variable domain, filled in from reference TRBV5-1 and TRBJ2-1, reads KAGVTQTPRYLIKTRGQQVTLSCSPISGHRSVSWYQQTPGQGLQFLFEYFSETQRNKGNFPGRFSGRQFSNSRSEMNVSTLELGDSALYLCASSLRESSYNEQFFGPGTRLTVL.

This chain connects TRBV12-3 or TRBV12-4 to TRBJ2-7, with 14 nucleotides matching TRBD2. The CDR3 spans 16 residues. The trim removed 6 bases at V and 0 bases at J, leaving 4 bases unmatched. The CDR3 spells CASRGLAGGGSYEQYF. The CDR3 DNA reads as TGTGCCAGCAGAGGACTAGCGGGAGGTGGCTCCTACGAGCAGTACTTC.

The chain links TRBV7-9 to TRBJ1-1; weak D call: TRBD1 (6 bases). Per germline, CDR1 SEHNR and CDR2 FQNEAQ (reference sequence). The CDR3 spans 15 residues. Trimming removed 5 bases from V and 4 bases from J, with 17 bases in between. The CDR3: CASSRGGGRGTEAFF. The CDR3 bases are TGTGCCAGCAGCCGGGGTGGGGGGCGAGGCACTGAAGCTTTCTTT.

V and J are TRBV7-3 and TRBJ2-6; D not resolved. Germline V gene sequence: CDR1 SGHTA, CDR2 FQGTGA. The ends were cut back, 5 bases at V and 0 bases at J, with 11 bases in the middle. The CDR3 has 16 amino acids. CDR3 amino acids: CASSPQPSSGANVLTF. The DNA of the CDR3 is TGTGCCAGCAGCCCGCAGCCGAGCTCTGGGGCCAACGTCCTGACTTTC.

The chain combines TRBV20-1 with TRBJ2-4; a possible D gene is TRBD2 (5 bases). The germline gives CDR1 DFQATT, CDR2 SNEGSKA (reference sequence). V gave up 3 bases and J gave up 9 bases, with 15 bases separating them. This CDR3 has 13 amino acids. The CDR3 DNA sequence: TGCAGTGCTAGGGGCGGGTCGGCCGGCATTCAGTACTTC. Translating gives CSARGGSAGIQYF.

This clonotype was recorded a few times. The rearrangement uses TRBV29-1 and TRBJ2-3; 14 positions agree with TRBD2. CDR1 and CDR2 (germline): SQVTM, ANQGSEA. This CDR3 has 15 amino acids. With V trimmed by 7 bases and J by 6 bases, 9 bases remained unmatched. The CDR3 protein is CSGGTSGSWEDTQYF. CDR3 in DNA: TGCAGCGGGGGGACTAGCGGGAGCTGGGAGGATACGCAGTATTTT.

The CDR3 reads CASIRAPISGTEAFF. The CDR3 DNA follows: TGTGCCAGCATACGGGCCCCCATATCGGGCACTGAAGCTTTCTTT. V gene TRBV6-2 or TRBV6-3 combines with J gene TRBJ1-1, with D uncertain. The CDR3 runs 15 residues. Germline lookup yields CDR1 MNHEY and CDR2 SVGEGT. Trimming removed 7 bases at V and 4 bases at J, with 19 bases between.

This clonotype was seen only a few times. The chain recombines TRBV6-2 or TRBV6-3 with TRBJ2-7; the D is unclear. Germline CDR1 and CDR2: MNHEY and SVGEGT. CDR3 length equals 12 residues. V lost 0 bases and J 6 bases, leaving 6 bases between the germline ends. CDR3 residues: CASSYSKAEQYF. Written as DNA, the CDR3 is TGTGCCAGCAGTTACTCGAAGGCCGAGCAGTACTTC.

The chain combines TRBV24-1 with TRBJ2-1, with no clear D. Per germline, CDR1 KGHDR and CDR2 SFDVKD. Deletions cut 5 bases from V and 1 base from J, with 11 bases between. This CDR3 region has 15 residues. This chain's CDR3 is CATSVSGLSYNEQFF. The DNA for the CDR3 is TGTGCCACCAGTGTGTCGGGCCTATCCTACAATGAGCAGTTCTTC.